These 23 T cell receptor beta chains were sequenced from one sample in a study of T cell repertoires in cytomegalovirus infection. TCRdb reprocessed the reads via MiXCR and lists one record per CDR3 protein. The table shows roughly 760,000 distinct CDR3 sequences, with roughly a third occurring only once. The material sequenced was PBMCs. Source of these receptors: a human donor in good health (CMV status not recorded). Some clones in this sample may be carry-over from other donors' samples.

The chain links TRBV10-3 to TRBJ1-6; D not certain. Looked up from germline, CDR1 is ENHRY and CDR2 is SYGVKD. Deletions cut 3 bases from V and 10 bases from J, with 10 bases between. CDR3 length: 13 residues. DNA of the CDR3: TGTGCCATCAGTGATCTAGCCCTGTCACCCCTCCACTTT. As protein: CAISDLALSPLHF.

As regards this clonotype: A much larger clonotype is one base distant, so this may be a read error. This chain joins TRBV7-6 and TRBJ2-5, with 9 bases fitting TRBD1. Trimming removed 7 bases from V and 4 bases from J; junction bases left unmatched: 7. The CDR3 sequence is 14 residues long. Germline lookup yields CDR1 SGHVS and CDR2 FNYEAQ. CDR3 protein: CASIKTGGRETQYF. DNA for the CDR3: TGTGCCAGCATCAAAACAGGGGGCAGAGAGACCCAGTACTTC.

In this sample, this clonotype turned up a few times. The chain recombines TRBV29-1 with TRBJ2-7; possibly TRBD2 for D (6 bases). CDR1 SQVTM and CDR2 ANQGSEA come from the germline V gene. The CDR3 has 12 amino acids. Trimming took 8 bases from V and 5 from J, leaving 16 bases between them. The CDR3 loop is CSFGDWGDEQYF. The CDR3 nucleotides are TGCAGCTTCGGGGACTGGGGCGACGAGCAGTACTTC.

This clonotype showed up just a few times. The rearrangement links TRBV7-9 to TRBJ2-7; TRBD1 matches at 8 bases. Germline CDR1 is SEHNR and CDR2 is FQNEAQ (reference sequence). V gave up 3 bases and J gave up 3 bases; unmatched junction bases: 10. The CDR3 totals 16 residues. The CDR3 reads CASSLAERQGSYEQYF. The CDR3 DNA reads as TGTGCCAGCAGCTTGGCCGAGAGACAGGGGAGCTACGAGCAGTACTTC.

This clonotype turned up a few times. The chain joins TRBV15 to TRBJ2-3; D perhaps matches TRBD2 (5 bases). There are 13 residues in the CDR3. The V gene's germline CDR1 is LNHNV and CDR2 YYDKDF (reference sequence). Trimming took 6 bases from V and 2 from J, leaving 9 bases between them. The CDR3 coding sequence is TGTGCCACCAGGGACTTCTTCACAGATACGCAGTATTTT. Its protein product is CATRDFFTDTQYF.

The table lists this clonotype with many counts. In DNA, the CDR3 is TGTGCCAGCATCCCGGGCATCAGACAGACGAACACTGAAGCTTTCTTT. This encodes CASIPGIRQTNTEAFF. The gene calls are TRBV7-8 and TRBJ1-1; maybe TRBD1 (5 bases). Germline CDR1 SGHVS, CDR2 FQNEAQ. This CDR3 contains 16 residues. V dropped 7 bases and J dropped 1 base, with 19 bases sitting between them.

This clonotype turned up a few times. The chain employs TRBV6-5 and TRBJ2-5; perhaps D is TRBD1 or TRBD2 (5 bases each). V shed 10 bases and J shed 4 bases, with 16 bases lying between them. This CDR3 comprises 13 residues. Germline V gene sequence: CDR1 MNHEY, CDR2 SVGAGI. CDR3 loop: CATRGAFRETQYF. The CDR3 nucleotides are TGTGCCACCAGAGGGGCCTTTCGAGAGACCCAGTACTTC.

This clonotype was counted many times. The chain recombines TRBV7-2 with TRBJ2-6, with a weak D call TRBD1 (5 bases). CDR1 and CDR2 from the germline V gene are SGHTA and FQGNSA. V was shortened by 4 bases and J by 2 bases, with 6 bases between the two germline ends. The CDR3 totals 14 residues. The chain's CDR3 is CASSSRAGANVLTF. The CDR3 DNA is TGTGCCAGCAGCTCCAGGGCTGGGGCCAACGTCCTGACTTTC.

This clonotype turned up a few times. J is TRBJ1-2 and V is TRBV6-6; D is uncertain. V lost 6 bases and J lost 5, with 19 bases in between. From germline, CDR1 is MNHNY and CDR2 SVGAGI (reference sequence). The CDR3 spans 15 residues. Written as DNA, the CDR3 is TGTGCCAGCAGCCCGGACCCTATGCCTTCATATGGCTACACCTTC. Protein product: CASSPDPMPSYGYTF.

This clonotype has ten or more counts. The chain carries TRBV7-2 and TRBJ2-1; 8 nucleotides match TRBD1. The trim removed 5 bases at V and 4 bases at J, leaving 7 bases unmatched. The germline CDR1 and CDR2 sequences are SGHTA and FQGNSA. This CDR3 has 15 amino acids. DNA for the CDR3: TGTGCCAGCAGCACAGACAGGGGACAGTACAATGAGCAGTTCTTC. This gives the protein CASSTDRGQYNEQFF.

This chain connects TRBV5-6 to TRBJ2-5, with 11 bases matching TRBD2. Losses at the gene ends were 0 bases for V and 3 bases for J; bases not matched to a gene: 13. CDR1 and CDR2 from the germline V gene are SGHDT and YYEEEE. The CDR3 extends over 19 amino acids. DNA of the CDR3: TGTGCCAGCAGCTTGGAGGCCGCTAGCGGGAGGTCTGGTAAAGAGACCCAGTACTTC. Amino acids: CASSLEAASGRSGKETQYF.

This clonotype was counted between two and nine times. The chain has TRBV12-3 or TRBV12-4 and TRBJ1-3; D may be TRBD1 (6 bases). Trimming pared 1 base from V and 0 bases from J, leaving 10 bases between. This CDR3 has 16 residues. The CDR3 DNA follows: TGTGCCAGCAGTTTAGGGACAGCGAGCTCTGGAAACACCATATATTTT. Translated: CASSLGTASSGNTIYF.

This clonotype was seen a few times. The chain employs TRBV27 and TRBJ1-3, with 9 bases lining up with TRBD1. This CDR3 comprises 17 residues. V lost 5 bases and J lost 0; bases outside the gene matches: 8. Germline V gene sequence: CDR1 MNHEY, CDR2 SMNVEV (reference sequence). The CDR3 DNA reads as TGTGCCAGCAGTAAATACAGGGGGCATATCTCTGGAAACACCATATATTTT. It translates to CASSKYRGHISGNTIYF.

This chain links TRBV10-3 with TRBJ1-4, with 7 nucleotides matching TRBD1. V was pared by 3 bases and J by 6 bases, with 4 bases of the junction left unmatched. The V gene's germline CDR1 is ENHRY and CDR2 SYGVKD. CDR3 length: 14 amino acids. The CDR3 DNA reads as TGTGCCATCAGTGACACCGGGACAGATGAAAAACTGTTTTTT. Translation: CAISDTGTDEKLFF.

The CDR3 is CSANSGSVDTQYF. CDR3 nucleotide sequence: TGCAGTGCTAACTCGGGATCCGTAGATACGCAGTATTTT. This chain links TRBV20-1 with TRBJ2-3; maybe TRBD2 (5 bases). CDR3 length: 13 amino acids. Germline V gene lookup returns CDR1 DFQATT and CDR2 SNEGSKA (reference sequence). With 4 bases removed from V and 5 bases from J, the gap between germline ends came to 13 bases.

V gene TRBV10-3 combines with J gene TRBJ2-5, with 8 bases matching TRBD1. J was trimmed by 9 bases and V by 5 bases; bases with no gene match: 8. CDR3 length: 13 amino acids. CDR1 is ENHRY and CDR2 is SYGVKD in the germline V gene. CDR3 DNA sequence: TGTGCCATCAGTACCTCGGACAGGGAGGCCCAGTACTTC. Its translation is CAISTSDREAQYF.

This clonotype came up many times. V gene TRBV7-8 combines with J gene TRBJ2-3; TRBD1 is a possible D gene (6 bases). CDR3 size: 16 residues. Germline V gene data show CDR1 as SGHVS and CDR2 as FQNEAQ. Trimming stripped 5 bases from V and 5 bases from J, with 20 bases between. The CDR3 DNA follows: TGTGCCAGCAGCCTAAGACAGGCGTCCGGTCGAGATACGCAGTATTTT. Amino acid sequence: CASSLRQASGRDTQYF.

The genes are TRBV5-6 and TRBJ2-3, with TRBD2 as a possible D gene (5 bases). The CDR3 runs 15 residues. Germline assignment: CDR1 SGHDT and CDR2 YYEEEE. V was pared by 0 bases and J by 6 bases, with 14 bases between. Here the CDR3 reads CASSLGTGWADTQYF. DNA for the CDR3: TGTGCCAGCAGCTTGGGTACGGGGTGGGCGGATACGCAGTATTTT.

This clonotype was picked up many times. This rearrangement joins TRBV7-2 to TRBJ2-1; 9 bases agree with TRBD2. The CDR3 covers 21 residues. Trimming removed 5 bases from V and 0 bases from J; junction bases left unmatched: 20. The germline V gene has CDR1 SGHTA and CDR2 FQGNSA. Written as DNA, the CDR3 is TGTGCCAGCAGCCACAGGGGTCCGGGACTAGCAAAATATAGCTCCTACAATGAGCAGTTCTTC. Translating it yields CASSHRGPGLAKYSSYNEQFF.

V gene TRBV6-8 combines with J gene TRBJ2-7, with 9 bases lining up with TRBD2. Germline loops: CDR1 MNHGY, CDR2 SAAAGT. V gave up 0 bases and J gave up 5 bases; unmatched junction bases: 8. CDR3 length: 16 residues. The CDR3 loop reads CASSYSFAGGPNEQYF. In DNA, the CDR3 is TGTGCCAGCAGTTACTCATTTGCGGGAGGGCCGAACGAGCAGTACTTC.

This clonotype has at least ten counts. This chain connects TRBV7-2 to TRBJ1-1; D is uncertain. This CDR3 has 14 amino acids. With 5 bases removed from V and 1 base from J, the gap between germline ends came to 11 bases. Germline lookup yields CDR1 SGHTA and CDR2 FQGNSA. CDR3 DNA: TGTGCCAGCAGCCCGATGATAGGGAACACTGAAGCTTTCTTT. The encoded protein is CASSPMIGNTEAFF.

J is TRBJ2-1 and V is TRBV18; D is uncertain. Trimming shortened V by 2 bases and J by 3 bases, and 5 bases separated the two germline ends. CDR1 KGHSH and CDR2 LQKENI come from the germline V gene. CDR3 length: 13 amino acids. CDR3 protein: CASSPGDYNEQFF. The DNA for the CDR3 is TGTGCCAGCTCACCAGGAGACTACAATGAGCAGTTCTTC.

The chain links TRBV28 to TRBJ1-2, with D perhaps matching TRBD1 (5 bases). The V end was cut by 5 bases, the J end by 2 bases, with 12 bases between. The V gene's germline CDR1 is MDHEN and CDR2 SYDVKM. This CDR3 region has 14 residues. This chain's CDR3 is CASSRGGRNYGYTF. The CDR3 DNA reads as TGTGCCAGCAGTCGGGGGGGGAGGAACTATGGCTACACCTTC.